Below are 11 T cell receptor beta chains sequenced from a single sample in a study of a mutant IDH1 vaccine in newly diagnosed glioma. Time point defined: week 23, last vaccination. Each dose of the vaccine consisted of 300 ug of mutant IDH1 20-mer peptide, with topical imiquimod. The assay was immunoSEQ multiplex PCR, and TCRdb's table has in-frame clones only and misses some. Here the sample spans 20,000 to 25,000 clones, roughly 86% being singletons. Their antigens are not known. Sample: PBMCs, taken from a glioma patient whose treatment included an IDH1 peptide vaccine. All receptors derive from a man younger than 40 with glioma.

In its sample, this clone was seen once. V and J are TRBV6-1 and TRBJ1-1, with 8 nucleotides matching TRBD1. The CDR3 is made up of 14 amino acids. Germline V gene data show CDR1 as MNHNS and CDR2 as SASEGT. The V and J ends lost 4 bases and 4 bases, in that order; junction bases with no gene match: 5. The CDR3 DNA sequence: TGTGCCAGCAGTGGCCTGACAGGGGCCACTGAAGCTTTCTTT. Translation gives CASSGLTGATEAFF.

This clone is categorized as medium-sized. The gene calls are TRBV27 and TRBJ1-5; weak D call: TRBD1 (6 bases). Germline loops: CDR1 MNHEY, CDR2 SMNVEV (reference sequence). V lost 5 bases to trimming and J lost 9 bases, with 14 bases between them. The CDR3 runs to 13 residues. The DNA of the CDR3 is TGTGCCAGCAGTCCCACCGCGACAGGGCCCCAGCATTTT. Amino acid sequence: CASSPTATGPQHF.

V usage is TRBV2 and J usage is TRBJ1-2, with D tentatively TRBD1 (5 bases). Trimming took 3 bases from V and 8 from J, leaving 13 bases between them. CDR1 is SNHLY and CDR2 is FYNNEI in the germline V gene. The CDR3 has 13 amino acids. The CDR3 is CASSEQGVSGYTF. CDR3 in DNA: TGTGCCAGCAGTGAGCAAGGGGTGAGCGGCTACACCTTC.

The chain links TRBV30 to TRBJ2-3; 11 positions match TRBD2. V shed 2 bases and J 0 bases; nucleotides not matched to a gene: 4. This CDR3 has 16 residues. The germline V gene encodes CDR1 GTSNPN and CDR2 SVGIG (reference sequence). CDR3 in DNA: TGTGCCTGGAGTCCCGGACTAGCGGGTAGCACAGATACGCAGTATTTT. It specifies CAWSPGLAGSTDTQYF.

The CDR3 is CASSQGTGETEAFF. The CDR3 DNA follows: TGTGCCAGCAGCCAAGGGACAGGGGAAACTGAAGCTTTCTTT. The chain employs TRBV5-4 and TRBJ1-1; 10 bases agree with TRBD1. V gave up 4 bases and J gave up 5 bases; unmatched junction bases: 5. The CDR3 totals 14 residues. The germline gives CDR1 SGHNT, CDR2 YYREEE (reference sequence).

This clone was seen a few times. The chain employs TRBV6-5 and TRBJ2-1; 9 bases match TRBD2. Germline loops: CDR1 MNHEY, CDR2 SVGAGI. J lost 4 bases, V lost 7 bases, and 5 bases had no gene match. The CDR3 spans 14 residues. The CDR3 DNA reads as TGTGCCAGCAAAGGGACTAGCAGTTACAATGAGCAGTTCTTC. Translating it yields CASKGTSSYNEQFF.

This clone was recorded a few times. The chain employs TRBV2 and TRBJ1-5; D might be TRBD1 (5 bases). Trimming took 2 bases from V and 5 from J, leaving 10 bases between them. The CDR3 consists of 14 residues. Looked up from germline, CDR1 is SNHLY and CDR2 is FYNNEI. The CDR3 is CASSEQGLDQPQHF. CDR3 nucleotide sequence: TGTGCCAGCAGTGAACAGGGCCTAGATCAGCCCCAGCATTTT.

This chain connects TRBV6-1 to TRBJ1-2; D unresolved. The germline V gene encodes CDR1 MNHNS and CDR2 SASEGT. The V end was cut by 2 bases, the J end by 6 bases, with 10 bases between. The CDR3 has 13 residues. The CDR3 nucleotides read TGTGCCAGCAGTGAAATAGGGTCGGATGGCTACACCTTC. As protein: CASSEIGSDGYTF.

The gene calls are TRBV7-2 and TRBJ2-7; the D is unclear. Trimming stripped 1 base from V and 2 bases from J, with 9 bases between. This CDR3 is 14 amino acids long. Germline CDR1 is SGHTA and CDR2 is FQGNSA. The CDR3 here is CASSLVSRTYEQYF. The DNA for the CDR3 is TGTGCCAGCAGCTTAGTTTCTAGAACCTACGAGCAGTACTTC. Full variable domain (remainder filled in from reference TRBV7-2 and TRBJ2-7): GAGVSQSPSNKVTEKGKDVELRCDPISGHTALYWYRQSLGQGLEFLIYFQGNSAPDKSGLPSDRFSAERTGGSVSTLTIQRTQQEDSAVYLCASSLVSRTYEQYFGPGTRLTVT.

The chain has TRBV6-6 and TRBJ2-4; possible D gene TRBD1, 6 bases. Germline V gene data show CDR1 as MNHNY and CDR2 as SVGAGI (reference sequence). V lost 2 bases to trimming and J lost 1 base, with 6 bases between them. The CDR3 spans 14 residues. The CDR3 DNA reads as TGTGCCAGCAGTTACCAGGGGGCCAAAAACATTCAGTACTTC. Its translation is CASSYQGAKNIQYF.

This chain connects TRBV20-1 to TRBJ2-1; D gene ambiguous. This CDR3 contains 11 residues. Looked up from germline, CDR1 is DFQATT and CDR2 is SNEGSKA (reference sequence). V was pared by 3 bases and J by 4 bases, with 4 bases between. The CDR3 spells CSASRYNEQFF. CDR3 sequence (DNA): TGCAGTGCTAGCAGGTACAATGAGCAGTTCTTC.